Reported below is one T cell receptor beta chain. Here immunoSEQ multiplex PCR was the method, and the copy in TCRdb shows in-frame clones only, minus some. This sample has some 480,000 clones, with roughly 85% found just once. The sample originates from a study of Ad26.COV2.S vaccination and SARS-CoV-2 variants. Treatment: about 20 received Ad26.COV2.S at low or high dose, single or two shots; about five received placebo; per-sample allocation not given. The samples date from day 63 after the first vaccine or placebo injection. The CDR3 totals 13 residues. V shed 2 bases and J shed 10 bases, with 14 bases lying between them. CDR1 MNHEY and CDR2 SVGEGT come from the germline V gene.

The rearrangement links TRBV6-2 or TRBV6-3 to TRBJ1-1, with D tentatively TRBD1 (5 bases). Sequenced material: peripheral blood, taken in a trial of Ad26.COV2.S vaccine versus placebo. The clonotype originates from a person aged 18-65 years who received the Ad26.COV2.S COVID-19 vaccine or a placebo. For the CDR3, the DNA is TGTGCCAGCAGTTACGGAGGGGAGGGTAGAGCTTTCTTT. It translates to CASSYGGEGRAFF.